This is a list of T cell receptor beta chains from one sample in a study of chemoradiotherapy in HPV16-positive cancers. Some clones are missing from TCRdb's copy, which holds only in-frame ones; the method was immunoSEQ multiplex PCR. The sample has 11,000 or so clones; 60% to 75% are singletons. Collection of the sample occurred from a patient who underwent chemoradiotherapy. The source is a human donor with HPV-associated anogenital cancer. Both conserved end residues are part of each CDR3. The order of the fields is V gene, clone size, CDR3 length, J gene, D gene, CDR3 DNA, CDR3 protein. A D gene is named only where the DNA matches it firmly. Not every row has a clone size; where given, it reads once, few, many or a size class.

TRBV2	NA	12	TRBJ1-2	NA	TGTGCCAGCAGTGAAGCGCTTCGGGGCCCCACCTTC	CASSEALRGPTF
TRBV19	NA	14	TRBJ1-2	NA	TGTGCCAGTAGTATCGGACAGACTAACTATGGCTACACCTTC	CASSIGQTNYGYTF
TRBV6-1	NA	13	TRBJ2-3	TRBD2	TGTGCCAGCACAACGGGAGGTCTAGATACGCAGTATTTT	CASTTGGLDTQYF
TRBV7-9	NA	12	TRBJ2-7	TRBD1	TGTGCCAGCAGCTTAGACGACAGGGGGCAGTACTTC	CASSLDDRGQYF
TRBV7-9	NA	15	TRBJ2-2	TRBD1	TGTGCCAGCAGCCCGGGACAGGGGGACACCGGGGAGCTGTTTTTT	CASSPGQGDTGELFF
TRBV5-1	NA	17	TRBJ2-2	TRBD2	TGCGCCAGCAGCCAGGGACTAGCGGGAGGAATCACCGGGGAGCTGTTTTTT	CASSQGLAGGITGELFF
TRBV27	NA	14	TRBJ2-2	NA	TGTGCCAGCAGTTGGCTGGGTCAAACCGGGGAGCTGTTTTTT	CASSWLGQTGELFF
TRBV4-1	once	15	TRBJ2-7	TRBD1	TGCGCCAGCAGCCAATCAACCGGGACAGGCTACGAGCAGTACTTC	CASSQSTGTGYEQYF
TRBV29-1	NA	14	TRBJ1-2	TRBD1	TGCAGCGTTGATCCGGGACAGGGGCACTATGGCTACACCTTC	CSVDPGQGHYGYTF
TRBV20-1	NA	11	TRBJ2-5	NA	TGCAGTGCGAGAATGGGGGAGACCCAGTACTTC	CSARMGETQYF
TRBV6-1	NA	15	TRBJ2-3	TRBD2	TGTGCCAGCAGTGAATCAACGGGAGGGACAGATACGCAGTATTTT	CASSESTGGTDTQYF
TRBV19	NA	14	TRBJ2-7	TRBD2	TGTGCCAGTAGTATCGGGGGACTAGACGTCGAGCAGTACTTC	CASSIGGLDVEQYF
TRBV27	NA	12	TRBJ1-1	TRBD1	TGTGCCAGCAGAAAACAGGGGGCGTTAGCTTTCTTT	CASRKQGALAFF
TRBV2	few	11	TRBJ1-1	NA	TGTGCCAGCAGTCAGTTCACTGAAGCTTTCTTT	CASSQFTEAFF
TRBV9	NA	15	TRBJ2-1	TRBD1	TGTGCCAGCAGCGTAGAGGGACAGGGCGGCAATGAGCAGTTCTTC	CASSVEGQGGNEQFF
TRBV10-3	NA	12	TRBJ2-7	NA	TGTGCCACGCGGGCCCTCTCCTACGAGCAGTACTTC	CATRALSYEQYF
TRBV28	NA	16	TRBJ2-7	TRBD2	TGTGCCAGCAGTTTAGAGGCGCGGGAGAGGGCCTACGAGCAGTACTTC	CASSLEARERAYEQYF
TRBV5-1	NA	12	TRBJ1-2	TRBD1	TGCGCCAGCAGCTTTCAGGGGGATGGCTACACCTTC	CASSFQGDGYTF
TRBV27	NA	14	TRBJ2-7	NA	TGTGCCAGCAGTTACCGGGCCAAAAACTACGAGCAGTACTTC	CASSYRAKNYEQYF
TRBV5-1	NA	18	TRBJ1-3	NA	TGCGCCAGCAGCAGCCGGGAAACCTCGCAGGCCTCTGGAAACACCATATATTTT	CASSSRETSQASGNTIYF
TRBV5-4	NA	15	TRBJ2-3	TRBD2	TGTGCCAGCAGCCCAGGGACTAGCAAGACAGATACGCAGTATTTT	CASSPGTSKTDTQYF
TRBV28	NA	15	TRBJ2-1	TRBD2	TGTGCCAGCAGGGGACTAGCGGGAGTTCTGCATGAGCAGTTCTTC	CASRGLAGVLHEQFF
TRBV25-1	NA	15	TRBJ2-7	TRBD1	TGTGCCAGCAGCCCCATCCAGGGACAGAACTACGAGCAGTACTTC	CASSPIQGQNYEQYF
TRBV30	once	12	TRBJ1-4	TRBD1	TGTGCCTGGGGACAGGAAGGTGAAAAACTGTTTTTT	CAWGQEGEKLFF
TRBV29-1	NA	12	TRBJ2-3	TRBD1	TGCAGCGTTTCGACAGGGGGTGGTACGCAGTATTTT	CSVSTGGGTQYF
TRBV5-4	NA	13	TRBJ1-1	NA	TGTGCCAGCAGCGATCTAATGAACACTGAAGCTTTCTTT	CASSDLMNTEAFF
TRBV29-1	NA	16	TRBJ2-2	TRBD1	TGCAGCGTTCTTGCTACGGGACAGGGGAGCACCGGGGAGCTGTTTTTT	CSVLATGQGSTGELFF
TRBV10-1	few	16	TRBJ2-2	TRBD1	TGCGCCAGCAGTGACACCGGGACAGGGGTAGACGGGGAGCTGTTTTTT	CASSDTGTGVDGELFF
TRBV29-1	NA	15	TRBJ2-5	NA	TGCAGCGTTGATGCTTGGCAGACTGTGGGCGAGACCCAGTACTTC	CSVDAWQTVGETQYF
TRBV27	NA	13	TRBJ1-2	NA	TGTGCCAGCAGAAAAGGCGGGGGGGATGGCTACACCTTC	CASRKGGGDGYTF
TRBV9	NA	14	TRBJ2-3	NA	TGTGCCAGCAGCGATGGGACAATCACAGATACGCAGTATTTT	CASSDGTITDTQYF
TRBV7-2	NA	13	TRBJ1-1	NA	TGTGCCAGCAGCTTAAAACGGAACACTGAAGCTTTCTTT	CASSLKRNTEAFF
TRBV7-9	NA	13	TRBJ2-3	NA	TGTGCCAGCAGCTTTAACAGCGCAGATACGCAGTATTTT	CASSFNSADTQYF
TRBV11-3	NA	13	TRBJ1-1	NA	TGTGCCAGCAGCTTTGGGGCGCTCACTGAAGCTTTCTTT	CASSFGALTEAFF
TRBV6-1	NA	16	TRBJ1-2	NA	TGTGCCAGCAGTGATCTTTGGGGCGGGGTATTCTATGGCTACACCTTC	CASSDLWGGVFYGYTF
TRBV5-5	NA	12	TRBJ2-7	TRBD1	TGTGCCAGCAGCTTTCCCGGGGACAGGGAGTACTTC	CASSFPGDREYF
TRBV16	NA	16	TRBJ1-3	NA	TGTGCCAGCAGCCAATCTTCAGGGCAGTATGGAAACACCATATATTTT	CASSQSSGQYGNTIYF
TRBV2	NA	14	TRBJ1-5	NA	TGTGCCAGCAGTGAATACGGCGGCAATCAGCCCCAGCATTTT	CASSEYGGNQPQHF
TRBV27	once	18	TRBJ2-2	TRBD2	TGTGCCAGCAGTTTATCTCGGGGGGGTAGCGGAAACACCGGGGAGCTGTTTTTT	CASSLSRGGSGNTGELFF
TRBV5-6	NA	14	TRBJ1-5	NA	TGTGCCAGCAGCTTGGGACAGTTCAATCAGCCCCAGCATTTT	CASSLGQFNQPQHF
TRBV15	NA	16	TRBJ1-3	NA	TGTGCCACCAGCAGAGGGTTGGGGTTTGCTGGAAACACCATATATTTT	CATSRGLGFAGNTIYF
TRBV15	NA	20	TRBJ2-5	TRBD2	TGTGCCACCAGCAGGGGAGGACTAGCGGGAGTCGTGGATGGTCAAGAGACCCAGTACTTC	CATSRGGLAGVVDGQETQYF
TRBV15	NA	13	TRBJ2-7	NA	TGTGCCACCAGCAAAGGACAGACCGACGAGCAGTACTTC	CATSKGQTDEQYF
TRBV7-2	NA	15	TRBJ2-5	NA	TGTGCCAGCAGCTTAGGTACATCCGGGGTGGAGACCCAGTACTTC	CASSLGTSGVETQYF
TRBV7-6	NA	14	TRBJ1-5	NA	TGTGCCAGCAGCTTATCAGGGGGCAATCAGCCCCAGCATTTT	CASSLSGGNQPQHF
TRBV7-8	once	15	TRBJ1-4	TRBD1	TGTGCCAGCAGCCAACGCCGGGACAGGCATGAAAAACTGTTTTTT	CASSQRRDRHEKLFF
TRBV5-5	NA	13	TRBJ1-1	NA	TGTGCCAGCAGCTTGGGACGGGGCACTGAAGCTTTCTTT	CASSLGRGTEAFF
TRBV4-1	once	15	TRBJ1-1	NA	TGCGCCAGCAGCCCTACACCTACAGGGAACACTGAAGCTTTCTTT	CASSPTPTGNTEAFF
TRBV6-5	NA	15	TRBJ2-7	TRBD1	TGTGCCAGCAGTTACCCGGACAGGGGGCCCTACGAGCAGTACTTC	CASSYPDRGPYEQYF
TRBV7-3	NA	16	TRBJ1-1	TRBD1	TGTGCCAGCAGCTCCGGACAGGAAGGAATGAACACTGAAGCTTTCTTT	CASSSGQEGMNTEAFF
TRBV15	few	19	TRBJ2-3	TRBD2	TGTGCCACCAGCAGAGAACCCCCCTGGGCTAGCGGGAGGTCAGATACGCAGTATTTT	CATSREPPWASGRSDTQYF
TRBV5-5	NA	14	TRBJ1-1	NA	TGTGCCAGCAGCTTGGCCCAGGGTAGGACTGAAGCTTTCTTT	CASSLAQGRTEAFF
TRBV7-3	once	14	TRBJ2-1	NA	TGTGCCAGCAGCTTAATCGGGCCCAACAATGAGCAGTTCTTC	CASSLIGPNNEQFF
TRBV7-9	NA	14	TRBJ1-2	NA	TGTGCCAGCAGCTCAGGAGGGGGGCTTTACGGCTACACCTTC	CASSSGGGLYGYTF
TRBV19	NA	15	TRBJ2-2	NA	TGTGCCAGTAGCACCGTTAGAGAGGTCACCGGGGAGCTGTTTTTT	CASSTVREVTGELFF